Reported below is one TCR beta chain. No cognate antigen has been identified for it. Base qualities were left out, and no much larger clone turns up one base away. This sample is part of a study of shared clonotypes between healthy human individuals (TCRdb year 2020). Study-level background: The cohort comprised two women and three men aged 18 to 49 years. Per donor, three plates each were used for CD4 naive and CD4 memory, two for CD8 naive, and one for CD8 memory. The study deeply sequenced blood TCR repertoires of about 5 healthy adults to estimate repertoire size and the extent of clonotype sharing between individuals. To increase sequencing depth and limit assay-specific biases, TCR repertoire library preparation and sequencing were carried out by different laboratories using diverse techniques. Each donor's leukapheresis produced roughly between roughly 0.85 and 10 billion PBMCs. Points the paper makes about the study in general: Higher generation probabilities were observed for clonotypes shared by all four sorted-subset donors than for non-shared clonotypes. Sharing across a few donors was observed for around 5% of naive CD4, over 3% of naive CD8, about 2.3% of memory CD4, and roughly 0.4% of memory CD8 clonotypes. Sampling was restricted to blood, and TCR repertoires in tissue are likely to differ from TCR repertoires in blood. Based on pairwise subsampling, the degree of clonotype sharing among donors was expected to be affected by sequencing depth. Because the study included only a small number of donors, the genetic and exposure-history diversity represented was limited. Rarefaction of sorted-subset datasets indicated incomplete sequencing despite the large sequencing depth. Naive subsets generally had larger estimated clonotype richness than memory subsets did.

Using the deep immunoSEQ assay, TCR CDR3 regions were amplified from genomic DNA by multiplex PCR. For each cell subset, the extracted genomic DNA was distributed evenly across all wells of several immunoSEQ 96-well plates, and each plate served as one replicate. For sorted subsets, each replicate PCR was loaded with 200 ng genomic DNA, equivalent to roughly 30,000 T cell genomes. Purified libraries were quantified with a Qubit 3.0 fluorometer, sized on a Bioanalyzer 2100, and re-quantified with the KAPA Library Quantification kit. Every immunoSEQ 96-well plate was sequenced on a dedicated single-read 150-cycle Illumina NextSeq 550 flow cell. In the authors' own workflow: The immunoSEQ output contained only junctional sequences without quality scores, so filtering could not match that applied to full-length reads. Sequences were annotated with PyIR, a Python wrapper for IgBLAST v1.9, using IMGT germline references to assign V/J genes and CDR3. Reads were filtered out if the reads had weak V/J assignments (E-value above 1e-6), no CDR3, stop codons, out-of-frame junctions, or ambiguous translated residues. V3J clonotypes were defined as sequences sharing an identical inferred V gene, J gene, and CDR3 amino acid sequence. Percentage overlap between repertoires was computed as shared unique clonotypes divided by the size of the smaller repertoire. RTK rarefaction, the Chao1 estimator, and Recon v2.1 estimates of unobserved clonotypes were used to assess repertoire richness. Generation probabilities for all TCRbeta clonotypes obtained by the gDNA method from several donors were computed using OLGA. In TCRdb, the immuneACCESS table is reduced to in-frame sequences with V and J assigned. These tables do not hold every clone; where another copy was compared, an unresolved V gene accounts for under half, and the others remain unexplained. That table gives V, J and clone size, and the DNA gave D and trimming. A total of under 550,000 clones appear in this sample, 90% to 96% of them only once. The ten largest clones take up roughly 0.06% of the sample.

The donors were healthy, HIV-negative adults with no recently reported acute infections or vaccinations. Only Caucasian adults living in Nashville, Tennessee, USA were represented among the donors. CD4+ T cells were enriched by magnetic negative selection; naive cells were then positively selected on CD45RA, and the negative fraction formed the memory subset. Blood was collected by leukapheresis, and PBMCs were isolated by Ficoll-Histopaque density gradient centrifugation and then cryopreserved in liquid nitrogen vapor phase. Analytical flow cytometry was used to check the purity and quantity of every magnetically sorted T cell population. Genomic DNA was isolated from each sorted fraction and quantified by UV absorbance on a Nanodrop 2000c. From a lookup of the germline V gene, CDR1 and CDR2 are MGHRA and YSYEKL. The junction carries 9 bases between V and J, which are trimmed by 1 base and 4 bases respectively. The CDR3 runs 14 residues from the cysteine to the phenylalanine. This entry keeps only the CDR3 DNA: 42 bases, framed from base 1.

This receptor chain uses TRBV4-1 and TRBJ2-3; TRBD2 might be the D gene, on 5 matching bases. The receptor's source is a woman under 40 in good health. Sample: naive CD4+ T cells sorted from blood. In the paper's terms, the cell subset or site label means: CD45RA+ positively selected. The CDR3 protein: CASSQGGFSDTQYF. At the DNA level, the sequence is TGCGCCAGCAGCCAAGGAGGGTTTTCAGATACGCAGTATTTT.